The subject of this entry is one T cell receptor (beta chain). The ends lost 2 bases at V and 7 bases at J; junction bases unmatched: 7. Germline assignment: CDR1 SGHTA and CDR2 FQGNSA. The CDR3 length is 15 residues. Authors' methods: Nucleated cell counts were estimated from reference gene primer amplification. Generated by immunoSEQ multiplex PCR, the TCRdb table keeps only in-frame clones and is missing some. That table is the source of V, J and clone size, and D and trimming were worked out from the DNA. The profile shows about 150,000 clones, more than 90% of them singletons. The data are from a study of blood T cell repertoires in COVID-19. Study in general: Samples taken during acute and convalescent COVID-19 were collected in the United States, Italy and Spain. Sample material is recorded as cDNA or gDNA derived from T cells, B-cell-depleted T cells, or PBMCs.

The sequence was collected from a middle-aged man with acute or convalescent COVID-19. Sequenced sample: peripheral blood. The V gene is TRBV7-2, the J gene TRBJ2-7; TRBD2 aligns across 11 bases. For the CDR3, the DNA is TGTGCCAGCAGCTTATCTAGCGGGGGGCTCTTTGAGCAGTACGTC. Its protein is CASSLSSGGLFEQYV.